The source of this T cell receptor (beta chain) is a study of cytomegalovirus exposure and HLA in healthy donors. Study-wide results and limits: Cytomegalovirus status was reportedly diagnosed by the classifier with high specificity and sensitivity. It was about 180 TCR beta chains that were listed as cytomegalovirus-associated.

Donors came from a validation cohort of over a hundred subjects, distinct from the first 666-subject cohort. The repertoire was sequenced with immunoSEQ multiplex PCR; TCRdb's copy has only in-frame clones and lacks some. Of about 280,000 clones in the sample, roughly 90% were seen once. As concerns this clone: What it binds is not known.

The receptor was isolated from a woman between 18 and 29 years old in good health and CMV-seronegative. The sample consisted of PBMCs.

This chain's CDR3 is CASSLDNRGVQPQHF. The DNA of the CDR3 is TGTGCCAGCAGTTTAGATAACAGGGGTGTACAGCCCCAGCATTTT. The J gene is TRBJ1-5, the V gene TRBV28; 7 positions match TRBD1. The CDR3 contains 15 residues. The V segment lost 2 bases and the J segment 7 bases; nucleotides outside the gene matches: 8. Per germline, CDR1 MDHEN and CDR2 SYDVKM.